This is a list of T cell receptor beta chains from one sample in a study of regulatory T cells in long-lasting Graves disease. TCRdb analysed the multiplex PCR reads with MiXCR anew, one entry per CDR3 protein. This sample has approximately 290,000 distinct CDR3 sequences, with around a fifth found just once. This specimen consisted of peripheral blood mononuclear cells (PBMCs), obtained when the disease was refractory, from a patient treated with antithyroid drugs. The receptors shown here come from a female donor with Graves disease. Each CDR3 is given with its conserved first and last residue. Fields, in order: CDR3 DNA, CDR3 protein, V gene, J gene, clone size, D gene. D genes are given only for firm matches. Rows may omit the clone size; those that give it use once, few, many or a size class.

TGTGCCAGCTCGGGGATGGCTAATGAAAAACTGTTTTTT	CASSGMANEKLFF	TRBV19	TRBJ1-4	few	NA
TGTGCCAGTAGCTTCACACAGGCGAACACTGAAGCTTTCTTT	CASSFTQANTEAFF	TRBV19	TRBJ1-1	NA	NA
TGTGCCAGCAGTTTATCACAGATATACTACGAGCAGTACTTC	CASSLSQIYYEQYF	TRBV28	TRBJ2-7	few	NA
TGCGCCAGCAGCCAAGGACTTCTAGGACGGAACTCTGGAAACACCATATATTTT	CASSQGLLGRNSGNTIYF	TRBV4-1	TRBJ1-3	NA	NA
TGTGCCAGCACCCGGACAGGGGACAGCAATCAGCCCCAGCATTTT	CASTRTGDSNQPQHF	TRBV12-3/TRBV12-4	TRBJ1-5	many	TRBD1
TGTGCCTGGAGTGTAGAGGGAGGGGATACGCAGTATTTT	CAWSVEGGDTQYF	TRBV30	TRBJ2-3	NA	TRBD2
TGTGCCAGCAGTCGGGTTTGGGGAACACAGGGACAAACTGAAGCTTTCTTT	CASSRVWGTQGQTEAFF	TRBV27	TRBJ1-1	many	NA
TGTGCCAGCAGGAACCCGGGACAGGTGAACGAGCAGTACTTC	CASRNPGQVNEQYF	TRBV12-3/TRBV12-4	TRBJ2-7	many	TRBD1
TGTGCCAGCAGTTCCCCTAGGGATGCGTACATTCAGTACTTC	CASSSPRDAYIQYF	TRBV27	TRBJ2-4	NA	NA
TGCGCCAGCAGCCAAGGGTGGACAGGGGGAAGTAATTCACCCCTCCACTTT	CASSQGWTGGSNSPLHF	TRBV4-1	TRBJ1-6	NA	TRBD1
TGTGCCAGCAGTTTTCTCGGACTAGCGTTCTACGAGCAGTACTTC	CASSFLGLAFYEQYF	TRBV6-5	TRBJ2-7	many	TRBD2
TGTGCCAGCAGCTCGAGCGGGAGAAACACCGGGGAGCTGTTTTTT	CASSSSGRNTGELFF	TRBV7-2	TRBJ2-2	few	TRBD2
TGTGCCAGCAGCTTAGCGGGCGGGACAGGTATAAGAGAGACCCAGTACTTC	CASSLAGGTGIRETQYF	TRBV7-2	TRBJ2-5	NA	TRBD1
TGTGCCAGCAGCTTAGAGGAAGCAGGGCCCGAGCAGTACTTC	CASSLEEAGPEQYF	TRBV13	TRBJ2-7	few	NA
TGTGCCAGCAGTGACTCCCCCCTTGGACTAGAGACCCAGTACTTC	CASSDSPLGLETQYF	TRBV6-1	TRBJ2-5	NA	NA
TGCAGTGCCTTACTAGCGGGAGGGGGTGAGACCCAGTACTTC	CSALLAGGGETQYF	TRBV20-1	TRBJ2-5	many	TRBD2
TGTGCCAGCAGCTCAACACCGGGACTAGCGGGAGGAGGCGCCTACAATGAGCAGTTCTTC	CASSSTPGLAGGGAYNEQFF	TRBV11-2	TRBJ2-1	NA	TRBD2
TGTGCCGTGCGGAGGACTACGGAGACCCAGTACTTC	CAVRRTTETQYF	TRBV12-3/TRBV12-4	TRBJ2-5	many	NA
TGTGCCAGCACCCCCTTTTTAGCCGATTCCTACGAGCAGTACTTC	CASTPFLADSYEQYF	TRBV6-1	TRBJ2-7	few	NA
TGTGCCTGGAGTGACGGAGCGTTAGCTAACTATGGCTACACCTTC	CAWSDGALANYGYTF	TRBV30	TRBJ1-2	few	NA
TGTGCCAGCAGCGTAGGCCCCGGGACGAGGACCTACGAGCAGTACTTC	CASSVGPGTRTYEQYF	TRBV9	TRBJ2-7	NA	NA
TGTGCCAGCAGTACCTCGGGACTAGCGGGATCCTACGAGCAGTACTTC	CASSTSGLAGSYEQYF	TRBV6-1	TRBJ2-7	many	TRBD2
TGTGCCAGTAGGAAGGACACCCGATATGGAAACACCATATATTTT	CASRKDTRYGNTIYF	TRBV19	TRBJ1-3	NA	NA
TGTGCCAGCAGCGTCGACAGGGGAGGTGCCAACGTCCTGACTTTC	CASSVDRGGANVLTF	TRBV2	TRBJ2-6	many	TRBD1
TGTGCCAGCAGCAGACAGGGGGCTGAGACCCAGTACTTC	CASSRQGAETQYF	TRBV12-3/TRBV12-4	TRBJ2-5	many	TRBD1
TGTGCCAGCAGCTTAGGCGGGACAGGGGGGGCCTACGAGCAGTACTTC	CASSLGGTGGAYEQYF	TRBV7-2	TRBJ2-7	many	TRBD1
TGTGCCAGCAGTCCCGCCGCTTTGGGAACCGGGGAGCTGTTTTTT	CASSPAALGTGELFF	TRBV6-1	TRBJ2-2	few	NA